This entry describes one T cell receptor beta chain. This clonotype was counted ten times or more. Its specific antigen is unknown. No quality values exist for individual bases; no much larger clone is one base distant. Reading from cysteine to phenylalanine, the CDR3 counts 12 amino acids. Here the CDR3 DNA is all that survives: 36 bases in frame from base 1. V gives up 5 bases and J gives up 4 bases, and the segment between their germline ends measures 8 bases. CDR1 and CDR2, per the germline V gene, are SGHTA and FQGNSA. Sequencing instrument: Illumina MiSeq. The public reads were run again by TCRdb, first through fastp at Q25 and then through MiXCR, and only productive beta chains were kept. Each record represents a unique CDR3 protein, reported with the most common genes and DNA among its rows. Recorded for this sample are some 4,000 distinct CDR3 sequences; roughly 8.4% of them occurred a single time. The ten largest clones take up approximately 9.4% of the sample.

The data belong to a study. Specimen: CD4+ T cells from synovial fluid. The clonotype was recovered from a human donor with rheumatoid arthritis. Recombination connected TRBV7-2 to TRBJ2-5; the D gene is unclear. CDR3 loop: CASSLAIETQYF. The bases read TGTGCCAGCAGCCTCGCGATAGAGACCCAGTACTTC.